These T cell receptor beta chains were read from a single sample in a study of response to subunit inactivated influenza vaccine. TCRdb re-analysed the RT-PCR reads in MiXCR, keeping a single row per CDR3 protein. The sample includes over 800,000 distinct CDR3 sequences, 21% of them seen just once. The sample consisted of PBMCs from blood, taken 5 days after vaccination. The source of these receptors is a man in his fifties or sixties who received an inactivated influenza vaccine. CDR3s include the opening cysteine and the closing phenylalanine or tryptophan. D genes are given only for firm matches. Clone size is stated in some rows and not others, as once, few, many or a class when expanded.

J: TRBJ1-6
size: few
D: -
V: TRBV5-1
CDR3: CASSLAGLLSPLHF
DNA: TGCGCCAGCAGCTTGGCCGGACTGCTTTCACCCCTCCACTTT

J: TRBJ2-3
size: -
D: -
V: TRBV7-9
CDR3: CASSPRQDEDTQYF
DNA: TGTGCCAGCAGCCCACGACAGGACGAAGATACGCAGTATTTT

J: TRBJ2-7
size: few
D: TRBD1
V: TRBV7-8
CDR3: CASSSSGTAYEQYF
DNA: TGTGCCAGCAGCTCCTCCGGGACAGCCTACGAGCAGTACTTC

J: TRBJ2-5
size: -
D: -
V: TRBV24-1
CDR3: CATSDFRGTRGRETQYF
DNA: TGTGCCACCAGTGATTTCCGGGGGACCAGGGGTCGGGAGACCCAGTACTTC

J: TRBJ2-7
size: -
D: -
V: TRBV14
CDR3: CASSQDSGDSPYEQYF
DNA: TGTGCCAGCAGCCAAGATTCCGGGGATAGCCCCTACGAGCAGTACTTC

J: TRBJ2-5
size: -
D: -
V: TRBV7-9
CDR3: CASSFEYQETQYF
DNA: TGTGCCAGCAGCTTTGAGTACCAAGAGACCCAGTACTTC

J: TRBJ2-1
size: few
D: TRBD2
V: TRBV2
CDR3: CASSGLAGAVEQFF
DNA: TGTGCCAGCAGTGGCCTAGCGGGAGCTGTTGAGCAGTTCTTC

J: TRBJ2-2
size: few
D: -
V: TRBV7-2
CDR3: CASSGIHTGELFF
DNA: TGTGCCAGCAGCGGGATTCACACCGGGGAGCTGTTTTTT

J: TRBJ2-5
size: few
D: -
V: TRBV20-1
CDR3: CSARLAGSETQYF
DNA: TGCAGTGCTAGGTTGGCAGGGTCAGAGACCCAGTACTTC

J: TRBJ2-4
size: few
D: TRBD2
V: TRBV12-3/TRBV12-4
CDR3: CASSSTAGGSKNIQYF
DNA: TGTGCCAGCAGTTCCACAGCGGGGGGGAGCAAAAACATTCAGTACTTC

J: TRBJ2-7
size: -
D: -
V: TRBV29-1
CDR3: CSVEGRERYEQYF
DNA: TGCAGCGTTGAGGGACGTGAGAGGTACGAGCAGTACTTC

J: TRBJ2-7
size: few
D: TRBD2
V: TRBV6-2/TRBV6-3
CDR3: CASSPPGSGGGEQYF
DNA: TGTGCCAGCAGCCCCCCTGGTAGCGGGGGTGGCGAGCAGTACTTC

J: TRBJ2-1
size: few
D: TRBD2
V: TRBV20-1
CDR3: CSARLTPGLAGLRSYNEQFF
DNA: TGCAGTGCTAGATTGACACCGGGACTAGCGGGATTGCGCTCCTACAATGAGCAGTTCTTC

J: TRBJ1-6
size: few
D: -
V: TRBV4-1
CDR3: CASSQGWQGNSPLHF
DNA: TGCGCCAGCAGCCAAGGTTGGCAGGGGAATTCACCCCTCCACTTT

J: TRBJ1-2
size: many
D: -
V: TRBV7-2
CDR3: CASRQNYGYTF
DNA: TGTGCCAGCAGACAGAACTATGGCTACACCTTC

J: TRBJ2-1
size: -
D: TRBD1
V: TRBV4-1
CDR3: CASSHRDRGDNEQFF
DNA: TGCGCCAGCAGCCACAGGGACAGGGGAGACAATGAGCAGTTCTTC

J: TRBJ2-3
size: few
D: TRBD1
V: TRBV5-1
CDR3: CASSSTGYVKDTQYF
DNA: TGCGCCAGCAGCTCGACAGGGTATGTGAAAGATACGCAGTATTTT

J: TRBJ2-1
size: few
D: TRBD2
V: TRBV27
CDR3: CASSLSSRGGPHEQFF
DNA: TGTGCCAGCAGTTTATCGTCCCGGGGGGGGCCCCATGAGCAGTTCTTC

J: TRBJ2-7
size: few
D: -
V: TRBV2
CDR3: CASSVDNSNEQYF
DNA: TGTGCCAGCAGTGTTGACAATTCCAACGAGCAGTACTTC

J: TRBJ2-5
size: few
D: -
V: TRBV5-1
CDR3: CASSLAGTAKTQYF
DNA: TGCGCCAGCAGCTTGGCCGGGACGGCTAAGACCCAGTACTTC

J: TRBJ2-3
size: few
D: -
V: TRBV20-1
CDR3: CSAIPSTDTQYF
DNA: TGCAGTGCTATCCCTTCCACAGATACGCAGTATTTT

J: TRBJ2-7
size: -
D: TRBD1
V: TRBV7-7
CDR3: CASSPSPGQGGEQYF
DNA: TGTGCTAGCAGCCCCTCTCCGGGACAGGGAGGGGAGCAGTACTTC

J: TRBJ2-3
size: few
D: -
V: TRBV12-3/TRBV12-4
CDR3: CASSSRTSSTDTQYF
DNA: TGTGCCAGCAGTTCCAGGACAAGCAGCACAGATACGCAGTATTTT

J: TRBJ2-3
size: -
D: -
V: TRBV25-1
CDR3: CASSDRTDTQYF
DNA: TGTGCCAGCAGTGACAGAACAGATACGCAGTATTTT

J: TRBJ1-1
size: -
D: -
V: TRBV29-1
CDR3: CSVSGKNTEAFF
DNA: TGCAGCGTCTCGGGGAAAAACACTGAAGCTTTCTTT

J: TRBJ2-2
size: -
D: TRBD2
V: TRBV10-3
CDR3: CAISSGSGGELFF
DNA: TGTGCCATCTCTAGCGGGAGCGGTGGGGAGCTGTTTTTT

J: TRBJ2-5
size: -
D: TRBD2
V: TRBV12-3/TRBV12-4
CDR3: CASSSVGLAGASEETQYF
DNA: TGTGCCAGCAGTTCGGTAGGACTAGCGGGAGCGAGTGAAGAGACCCAGTACTTC

J: TRBJ2-7
size: many
D: -
V: TRBV29-1
CDR3: CSVEDHHEQYF
DNA: TGCAGCGTTGAAGATCATCACGAGCAGTACTTC

J: TRBJ1-4
size: -
D: -
V: TRBV7-9
CDR3: CASSSGTPLEKLFF
DNA: TGTGCCAGCAGCTCCGGGACCCCTCTTGAAAAACTGTTTTTT

J: TRBJ2-1
size: once
D: TRBD2
V: TRBV12-3/TRBV12-4
CDR3: CASIADRTWGAGGYNEQFF
DNA: TGTGCCAGCATCGCGGACAGGACCTGGGGGGCGGGAGGGTATAATGAGCAGTTCTTC

J: TRBJ2-1
size: -
D: -
V: TRBV7-9
CDR3: CASSLFALDYNEQFF
DNA: TGTGCCAGCAGCTTATTTGCCCTAGATTACAATGAGCAGTTCTTC

J: TRBJ2-3
size: few
D: -
V: TRBV3-1
CDR3: CASSQAPYTDTQYF
DNA: TGTGCCAGCAGCCAGGCCCCGTATACTGATACGCAGTATTTT

J: TRBJ2-6
size: few
D: -
V: TRBV6-2/TRBV6-3
CDR3: CASSYWKTGANVLTF
DNA: TGTGCCAGCAGTTATTGGAAAACTGGGGCCAACGTCCTGACTTTC

J: TRBJ1-2
size: -
D: -
V: TRBV5-6
CDR3: CASSLGVVANYGYTF
DNA: TGTGCCAGCAGCTTGGGGGTGGTTGCTAACTATGGCTACACCTTC

J: TRBJ2-3
size: many
D: -
V: TRBV4-1
CDR3: CASSQEPSTDTQYF
DNA: TGCGCCAGCAGCCAAGAGCCGAGCACAGATACGCAGTATTTT

J: TRBJ2-3
size: few
D: TRBD2
V: TRBV11-2
CDR3: CASSLDTSLAGVEDTQYF
DNA: TGTGCCAGCAGCTTAGATACTTCCCTAGCGGGAGTTGAAGATACGCAGTATTTT

J: TRBJ1-5
size: -
D: -
V: TRBV7-9
CDR3: CASSLGTNNQPQHF
DNA: TGTGCCAGCAGCTTAGGGACCAACAATCAGCCCCAGCATTTT

J: TRBJ2-1
size: -
D: -
V: TRBV11-3
CDR3: CASSFSVGSYNEQFF
DNA: TGTGCCAGCAGCTTTAGCGTTGGCTCCTACAATGAGCAGTTCTTC

J: TRBJ1-1
size: -
D: -
V: TRBV20-1
CDR3: CSASKNTEAFF
DNA: TGCAGTGCTAGTAAGAACACTGAAGCTTTCTTT

J: TRBJ1-1
size: -
D: -
V: TRBV5-1
CDR3: CASSLASDIRVTEAFF
DNA: TGCGCCAGCAGCTTGGCCAGCGACATACGTGTCACTGAAGCTTTCTTT

J: TRBJ2-1
size: few
D: TRBD1
V: TRBV12-3/TRBV12-4
CDR3: CASISGTELYNEQFF
DNA: TGTGCCAGCATCTCCGGGACAGAGCTCTACAATGAGCAGTTCTTC

J: TRBJ2-7
size: many
D: -
V: TRBV28
CDR3: CASSEQGFEQYF
DNA: TGTGCCAGCAGTGAACAGGGTTTCGAGCAGTACTTC